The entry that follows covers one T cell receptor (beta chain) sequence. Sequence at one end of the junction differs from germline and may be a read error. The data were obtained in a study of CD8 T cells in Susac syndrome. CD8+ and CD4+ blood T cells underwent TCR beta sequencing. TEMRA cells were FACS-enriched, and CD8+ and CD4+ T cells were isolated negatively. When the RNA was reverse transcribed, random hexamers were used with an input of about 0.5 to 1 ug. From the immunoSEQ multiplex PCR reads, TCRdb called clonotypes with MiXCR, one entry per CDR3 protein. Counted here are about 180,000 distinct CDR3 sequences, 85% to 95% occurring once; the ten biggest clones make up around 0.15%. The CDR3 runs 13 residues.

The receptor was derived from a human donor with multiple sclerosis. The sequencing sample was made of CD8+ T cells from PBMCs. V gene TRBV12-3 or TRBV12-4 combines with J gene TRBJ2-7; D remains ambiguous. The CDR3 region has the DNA TGTGCCAGCAGTCCTAAAATCCTCTACGGGCAGTACTTC. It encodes CASSPKILYGQYF.